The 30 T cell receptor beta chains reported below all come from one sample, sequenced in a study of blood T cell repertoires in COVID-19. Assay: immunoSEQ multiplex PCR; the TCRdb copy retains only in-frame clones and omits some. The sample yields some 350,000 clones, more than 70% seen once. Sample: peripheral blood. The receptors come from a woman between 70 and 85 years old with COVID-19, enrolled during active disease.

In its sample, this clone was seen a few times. For the CDR3, the DNA is TGTGCCAGCAGCCTCACCCGGGGGTCAGATACGCAGTATTTT. Translated: CASSLTRGSDTQYF. The chain is built from TRBV11-3 and TRBJ2-3; D is perhaps TRBD2 (6 bases). The CDR3 is 14 residues long. Germline CDR1 SGHNT, CDR2 YENEEA. The V end was cut by 5 bases, the J end by 4 bases, with 13 bases between.

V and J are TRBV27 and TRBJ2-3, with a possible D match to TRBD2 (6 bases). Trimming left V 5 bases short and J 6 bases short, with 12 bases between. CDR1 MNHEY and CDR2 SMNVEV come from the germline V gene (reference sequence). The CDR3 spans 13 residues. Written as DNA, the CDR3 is TGTGCCAGCAGTCCGGTTGGGAGGGATACGCAGTATTTT. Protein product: CASSPVGRDTQYF.

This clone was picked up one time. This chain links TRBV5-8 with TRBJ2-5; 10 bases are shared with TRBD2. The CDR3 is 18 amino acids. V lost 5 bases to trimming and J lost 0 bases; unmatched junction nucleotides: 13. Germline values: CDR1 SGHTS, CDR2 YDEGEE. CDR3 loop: CASRYSSGGPLYQETQYF. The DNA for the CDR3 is TGTGCCAGCAGATATTCTAGCGGGGGACCCCTGTACCAAGAGACCCAGTACTTC. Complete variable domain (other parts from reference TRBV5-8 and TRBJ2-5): EAGVTQSPTHLIKTRGQQATLRCSPISGHTSVYWYQQALGLGLQFLLWYDEGEERNRGNFPPRFSGRQFPNYSSELNVNALELEDSALYLCASRYSSGGPLYQETQYFGPGTRLLVL.

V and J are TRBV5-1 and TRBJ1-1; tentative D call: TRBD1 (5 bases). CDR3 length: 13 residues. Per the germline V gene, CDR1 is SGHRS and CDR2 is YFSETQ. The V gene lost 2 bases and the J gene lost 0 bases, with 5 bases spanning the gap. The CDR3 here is CASSLGVNTEAFF. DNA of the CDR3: TGCGCCAGCAGCTTAGGGGTGAACACTGAAGCTTTCTTT.

In nucleotides, the CDR3 is TGTGCCAGTAGTAATATCGAGGTCATGACGAATTCACCCCTCCACTTT. Its protein is CASSNIEVMTNSPLHF. The chain uses TRBV19 and TRBJ1-6; D ambiguous. Trimming shortened V by 4 bases and J by 7 bases, and 17 bases separated the two germline ends. The CDR3 runs to 16 residues. Per germline, CDR1 LNHDA and CDR2 SQIVND (reference sequence).

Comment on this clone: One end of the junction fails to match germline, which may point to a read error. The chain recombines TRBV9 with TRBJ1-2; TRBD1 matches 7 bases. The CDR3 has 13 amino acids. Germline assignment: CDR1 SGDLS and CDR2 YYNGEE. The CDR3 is CASSVVSGTAFSF. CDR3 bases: TGTGCCAGCAGCGTAGTAAGTGGGACAGCTTTCTCCTTC.

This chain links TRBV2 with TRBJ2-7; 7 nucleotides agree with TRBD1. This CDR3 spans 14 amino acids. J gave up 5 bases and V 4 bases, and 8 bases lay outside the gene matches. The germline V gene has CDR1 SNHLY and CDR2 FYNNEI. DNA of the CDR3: TGTGCCAGCAGTGTGACAGGGCTTAAAGACGAGCAGTACTTC. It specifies CASSVTGLKDEQYF.

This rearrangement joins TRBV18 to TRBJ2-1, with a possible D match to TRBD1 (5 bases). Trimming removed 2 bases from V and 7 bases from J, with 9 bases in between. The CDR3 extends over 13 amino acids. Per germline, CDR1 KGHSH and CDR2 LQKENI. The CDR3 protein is CASSPGQINEQFF. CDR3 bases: TGTGCCAGCTCACCAGGACAAATAAATGAGCAGTTCTTC. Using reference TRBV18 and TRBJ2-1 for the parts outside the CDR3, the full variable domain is NAGVMQNPRHLVRRRGQEARLRCSPMKGHSHVYWYRQLPEEGLKFMVYLQKENIIDESGMPKERFSAEFPKEGPSILRIQQVVRGDSAAYFCASSPGQINEQFFGPGTRLTVL.

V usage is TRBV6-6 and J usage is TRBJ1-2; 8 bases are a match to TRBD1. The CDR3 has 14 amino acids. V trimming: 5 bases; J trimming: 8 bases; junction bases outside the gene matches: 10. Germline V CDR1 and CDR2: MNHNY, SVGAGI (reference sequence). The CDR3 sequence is CASSTTQGAEGYTF. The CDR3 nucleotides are TGTGCCAGCAGTACGACCCAGGGGGCGGAAGGCTACACCTTC.

The CDR3, as DNA: TGCGCCAGCAGCTTGAGTCAGGGTAACCATAATTCACCCCTCCACTTT. This sequence encodes CASSLSQGNHNSPLHF. This rearrangement joins TRBV5-1 to TRBJ1-6, with D possibly matching TRBD1 (5 bases). The CDR3 runs 16 residues. V was pared by 1 base and J by 5 bases, with 13 bases between. In germline, CDR1 is SGHRS, CDR2 YFSETQ.

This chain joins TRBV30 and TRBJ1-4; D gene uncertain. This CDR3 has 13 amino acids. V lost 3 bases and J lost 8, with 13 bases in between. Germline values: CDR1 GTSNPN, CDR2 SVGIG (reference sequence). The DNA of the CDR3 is TGTGCCTGGAGCGGACTCCCGAAGGAAAAACTGTTTTTT. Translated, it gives CAWSGLPKEKLFF.

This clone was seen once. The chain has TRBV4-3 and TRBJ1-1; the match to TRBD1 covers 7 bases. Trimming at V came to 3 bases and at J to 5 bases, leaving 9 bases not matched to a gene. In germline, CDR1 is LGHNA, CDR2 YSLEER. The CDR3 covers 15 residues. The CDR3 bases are TGCGCCAGCAGCCAGAGGGGACAGATTCGTACTGAAGCTTTCTTT. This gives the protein CASSQRGQIRTEAFF.

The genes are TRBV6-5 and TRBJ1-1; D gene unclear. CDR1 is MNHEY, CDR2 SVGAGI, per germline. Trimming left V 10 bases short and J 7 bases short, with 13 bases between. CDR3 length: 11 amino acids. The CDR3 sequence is CATQGRVEAFF. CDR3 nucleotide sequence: TGTGCCACCCAAGGGAGGGTTGAAGCTTTCTTT.

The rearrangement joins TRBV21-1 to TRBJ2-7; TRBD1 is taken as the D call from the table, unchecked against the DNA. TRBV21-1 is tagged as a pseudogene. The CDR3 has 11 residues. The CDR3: CASSQAYEQYF. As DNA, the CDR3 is TGTGCCAGCAGCCAGGCCTACGAGCAGTACTTC.

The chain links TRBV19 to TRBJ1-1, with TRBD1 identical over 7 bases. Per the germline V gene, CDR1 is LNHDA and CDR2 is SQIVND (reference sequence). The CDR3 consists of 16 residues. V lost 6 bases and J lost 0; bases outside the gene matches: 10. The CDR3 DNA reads TGTGCCAGTAGGGCTCGACAGGGCACCCTGAACACTGAAGCTTTCTTT. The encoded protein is CASRARQGTLNTEAFF. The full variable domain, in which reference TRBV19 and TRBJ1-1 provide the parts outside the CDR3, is DGGITQSPKYLFRKEGQNVTLSCEQNLNHDAMYWYRQDPGQGLRLIYYSQIVNDFQKGDIAEGYSVSREKKESFPLTVTSAQKNPTAFYLCASRARQGTLNTEAFFGQGTRLTVV.

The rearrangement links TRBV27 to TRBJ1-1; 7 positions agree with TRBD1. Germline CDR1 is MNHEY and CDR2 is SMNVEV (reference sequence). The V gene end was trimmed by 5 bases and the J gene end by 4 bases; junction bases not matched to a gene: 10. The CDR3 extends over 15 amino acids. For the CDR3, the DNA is TGTGCCAGCAGTCTAATCCGGACAGGTCCCACTGAAGCTTTCTTT. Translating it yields CASSLIRTGPTEAFF.

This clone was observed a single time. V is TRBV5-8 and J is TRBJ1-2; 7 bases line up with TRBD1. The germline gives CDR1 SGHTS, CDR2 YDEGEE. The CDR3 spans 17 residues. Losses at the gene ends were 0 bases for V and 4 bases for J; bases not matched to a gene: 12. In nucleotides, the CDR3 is TGTGCCAGCAGCTTGGGTCCCGGGACAGTGACATTCTATGGCTACACCTTC. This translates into CASSLGPGTVTFYGYTF.

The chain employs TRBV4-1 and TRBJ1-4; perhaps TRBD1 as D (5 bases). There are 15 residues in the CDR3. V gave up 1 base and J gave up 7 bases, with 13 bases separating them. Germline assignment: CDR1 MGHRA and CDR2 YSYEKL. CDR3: CASSQGWGDSEKLFF. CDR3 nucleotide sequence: TGCGCCAGCAGCCAAGGGTGGGGGGATAGTGAAAAACTGTTTTTT.

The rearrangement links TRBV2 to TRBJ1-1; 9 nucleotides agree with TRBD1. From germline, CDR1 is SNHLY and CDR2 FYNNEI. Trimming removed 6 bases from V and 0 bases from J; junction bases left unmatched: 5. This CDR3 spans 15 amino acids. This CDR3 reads CASRAGTGMNTEAFF. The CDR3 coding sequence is TGTGCCAGCAGGGCCGGGACAGGGATGAACACTGAAGCTTTCTTT.

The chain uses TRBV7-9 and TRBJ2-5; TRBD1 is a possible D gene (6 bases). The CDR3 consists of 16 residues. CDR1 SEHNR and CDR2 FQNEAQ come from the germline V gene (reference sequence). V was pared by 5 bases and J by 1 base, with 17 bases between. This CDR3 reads CASSSDFGQFQETQYF. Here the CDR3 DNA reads TGTGCCAGCAGCAGTGATTTTGGACAGTTCCAAGAGACCCAGTACTTC.

The DNA for the CDR3 is TGCGCCAGCAGCTCGCGACAGGGTTCGGTCAATGAAAAACTGTTTTTT. Its translation is CASSSRQGSVNEKLFF. This chain connects TRBV5-1 to TRBJ1-4, with 7 bases matching TRBD1. J gave up 5 bases and V 3 bases, and 10 bases lay outside the gene matches. The CDR3 loop spans 16 amino acids. The germline CDR1 and CDR2 sequences are SGHRS and YFSETQ.

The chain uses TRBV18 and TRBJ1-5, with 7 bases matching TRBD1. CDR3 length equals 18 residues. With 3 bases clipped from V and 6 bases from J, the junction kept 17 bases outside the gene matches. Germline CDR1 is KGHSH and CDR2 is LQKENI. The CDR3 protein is CASSPPRGALEEVQPQHF. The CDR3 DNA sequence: TGTGCCAGCTCACCCCCCAGGGGGGCCCTTGAGGAGGTTCAGCCCCAGCATTTT.

CDR3 loop: CASSAAAGTPMYEQYF. CDR3 coding DNA: TGTGCCAGCAGCGCGGCAGCCGGGACTCCGATGTACGAGCAGTACTTC. This chain links TRBV9 with TRBJ2-7; the D gene is possibly TRBD2 (6 bases). CDR1 SGDLS and CDR2 YYNGEE come from the germline V gene. Trimming shortened V by 3 bases and J by 4 bases, and 20 bases separated the two germline ends. The CDR3 is 16 amino acids.

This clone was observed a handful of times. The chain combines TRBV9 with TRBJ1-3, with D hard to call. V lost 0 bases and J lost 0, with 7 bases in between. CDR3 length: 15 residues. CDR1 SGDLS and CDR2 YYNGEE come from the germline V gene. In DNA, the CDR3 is TGTGCCAGCAGCGTAGGGCACAGCTCTGGAAACACCATATATTTT. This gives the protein CASSVGHSSGNTIYF.

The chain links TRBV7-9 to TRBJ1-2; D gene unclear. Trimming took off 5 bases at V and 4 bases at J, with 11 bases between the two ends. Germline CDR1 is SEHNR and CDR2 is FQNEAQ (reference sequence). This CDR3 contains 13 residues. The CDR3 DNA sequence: TGTGCCAGCAGCCCCCCACACCTCTATGGCTACACCTTC. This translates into CASSPPHLYGYTF.

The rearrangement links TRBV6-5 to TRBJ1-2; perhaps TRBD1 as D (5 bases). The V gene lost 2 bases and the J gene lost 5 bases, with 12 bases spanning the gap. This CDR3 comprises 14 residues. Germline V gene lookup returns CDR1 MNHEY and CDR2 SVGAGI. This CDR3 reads CASSYDVGGYGYTF. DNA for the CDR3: TGTGCCAGCAGTTACGACGTGGGGGGGTATGGCTACACCTTC.

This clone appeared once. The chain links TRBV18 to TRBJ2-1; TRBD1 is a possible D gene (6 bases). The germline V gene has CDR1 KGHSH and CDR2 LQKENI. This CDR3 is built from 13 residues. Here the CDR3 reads CATNPQGGNEQFF. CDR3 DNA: TGTGCAACAAACCCACAGGGTGGTAATGAGCAGTTCTTC.

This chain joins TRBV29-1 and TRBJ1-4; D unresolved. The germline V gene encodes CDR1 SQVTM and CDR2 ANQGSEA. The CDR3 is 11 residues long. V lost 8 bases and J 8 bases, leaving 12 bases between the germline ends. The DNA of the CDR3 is TGCAGCACACTATCCGGGGAAAAACTGTTTTTT. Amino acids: CSTLSGEKLFF.

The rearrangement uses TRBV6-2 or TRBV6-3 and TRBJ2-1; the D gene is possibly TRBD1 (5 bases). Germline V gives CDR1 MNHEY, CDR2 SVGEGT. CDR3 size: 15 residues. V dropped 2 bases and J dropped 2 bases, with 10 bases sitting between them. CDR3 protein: CASSYLGAPYNEQFF. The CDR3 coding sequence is TGTGCCAGCAGTTACCTAGGGGCCCCCTACAATGAGCAGTTCTTC.

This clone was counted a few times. The CDR3 reads CASRGTPWGNTEAFF. In DNA, the CDR3 is TGTGCCAGTCGAGGGACACCCTGGGGGAACACTGAAGCTTTCTTT. The chain links TRBV6-5 to TRBJ1-1; D is possibly TRBD1 (6 bases). The CDR3 runs to 15 residues. V was trimmed by 9 bases and J by 1 base, leaving 18 bases between them. Germline assignment: CDR1 MNHEY and CDR2 SVGAGI.